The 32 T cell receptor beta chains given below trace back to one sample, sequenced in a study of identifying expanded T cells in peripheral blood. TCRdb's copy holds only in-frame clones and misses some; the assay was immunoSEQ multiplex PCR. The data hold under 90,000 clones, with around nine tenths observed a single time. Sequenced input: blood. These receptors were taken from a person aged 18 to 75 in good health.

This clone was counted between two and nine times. CDR3 in amino acids: CASGGYNEQFF. Written as DNA, the CDR3 is TGTGCCTCAGGGGGCTACAATGAGCAGTTCTTC. The chain combines TRBV30 with TRBJ2-1; 7 bases are shared with TRBD1. V shed 7 bases and J 3 bases; nucleotides not matched to a gene: 0. The CDR3 has 11 amino acids. Germline V lookup: CDR1 GTSNPN, CDR2 SVGIG (reference sequence). Drawing the rest from reference TRBV30 and TRBJ2-1, the complete variable domain is SQTIHQWPATLVQPVGSPLSLECTVEGTSNPNLYWYRQAAGRGLQLLFYSVGIGQISSEVPQNLSASRPQDRQFILSSKKLLLSDSGFYLCASGGYNEQFFGPGTRLTVL.

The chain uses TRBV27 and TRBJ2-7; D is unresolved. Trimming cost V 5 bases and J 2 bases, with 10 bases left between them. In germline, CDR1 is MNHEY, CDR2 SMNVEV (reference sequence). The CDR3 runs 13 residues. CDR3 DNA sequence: TGTGCCAGCAGTCCAAGGGCCGCCTACGAGCAGTACTTC. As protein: CASSPRAAYEQYF.

CDR3 sequence: CASSATGSSYNEQFF. CDR3 in DNA: TGTGCCAGCAGTGCAACAGGGAGCTCCTACAATGAGCAGTTCTTC. V is TRBV9 and J is TRBJ2-1, with a possible D match to TRBD1 (6 bases). Germline values: CDR1 SGDLS, CDR2 YYNGEE. The CDR3 loop spans 15 amino acids. V lost 5 bases to trimming and J lost 0 bases, with 12 bases between them.

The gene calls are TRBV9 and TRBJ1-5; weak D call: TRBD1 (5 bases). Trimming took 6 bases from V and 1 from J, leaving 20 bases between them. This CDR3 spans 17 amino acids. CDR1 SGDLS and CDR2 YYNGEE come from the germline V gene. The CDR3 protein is CASNLGDGLKSNQPQHF. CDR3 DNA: TGTGCCAGCAACCTAGGGGACGGACTTAAAAGCAATCAGCCCCAGCATTTT.

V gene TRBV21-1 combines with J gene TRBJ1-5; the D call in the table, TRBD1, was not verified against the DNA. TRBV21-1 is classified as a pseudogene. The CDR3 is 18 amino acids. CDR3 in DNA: TGTGCCAGCAGCAAAGTCGACAGGCCGGCTCTACACAATCAGCCCCAGCATTTT. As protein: CASSKVDRPALHNQPQHF.

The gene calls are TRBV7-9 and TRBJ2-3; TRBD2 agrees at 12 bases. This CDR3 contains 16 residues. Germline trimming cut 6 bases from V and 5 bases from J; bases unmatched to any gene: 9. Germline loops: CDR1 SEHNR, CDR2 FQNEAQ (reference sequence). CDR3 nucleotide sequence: TGTGCCAGCAGTAAACGACTAGCGGGAGAGGGAGATACGCAGTATTTT. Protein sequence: CASSKRLAGEGDTQYF.

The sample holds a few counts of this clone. The CDR3 DNA is TGTGCCAGTAGTATACGGACCGAACAGCCCCAGCATTTT. Amino acids: CASSIRTEQPQHF. The chain has TRBV19 and TRBJ1-5; no clear D. Per germline, CDR1 LNHDA and CDR2 SQIVND (reference sequence). The V and J ends lost 2 bases and 7 bases respectively, with 9 bases between them. The CDR3 consists of 13 residues.

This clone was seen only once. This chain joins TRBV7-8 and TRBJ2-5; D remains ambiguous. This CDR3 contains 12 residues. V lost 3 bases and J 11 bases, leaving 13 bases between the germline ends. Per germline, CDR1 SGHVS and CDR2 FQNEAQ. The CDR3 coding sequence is TGTGCCAGCAGCTTCCAATTTGGAGAGCAGTACTTC. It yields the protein CASSFQFGEQYF.

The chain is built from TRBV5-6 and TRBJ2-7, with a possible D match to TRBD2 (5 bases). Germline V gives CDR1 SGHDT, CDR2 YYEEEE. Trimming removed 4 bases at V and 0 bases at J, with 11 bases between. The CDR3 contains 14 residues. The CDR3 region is CASSPYGLSYEQYF. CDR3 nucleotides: TGTGCCAGCAGCCCCTATGGACTCTCCTACGAGCAGTACTTC.

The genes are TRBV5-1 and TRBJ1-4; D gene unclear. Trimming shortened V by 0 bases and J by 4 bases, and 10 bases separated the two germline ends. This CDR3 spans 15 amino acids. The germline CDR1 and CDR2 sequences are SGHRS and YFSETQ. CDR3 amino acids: CASSLVFGFNEKLFF. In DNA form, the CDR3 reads TGCGCCAGCAGCTTGGTATTTGGGTTTAATGAAAAACTGTTTTTT.

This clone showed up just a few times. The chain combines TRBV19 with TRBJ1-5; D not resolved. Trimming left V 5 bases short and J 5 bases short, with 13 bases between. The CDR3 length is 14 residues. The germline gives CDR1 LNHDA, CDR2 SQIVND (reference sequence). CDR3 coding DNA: TGTGCCAGTAGTTCCCGTCCCGGGGATCAGCCCCAGCATTTT. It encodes CASSSRPGDQPQHF.

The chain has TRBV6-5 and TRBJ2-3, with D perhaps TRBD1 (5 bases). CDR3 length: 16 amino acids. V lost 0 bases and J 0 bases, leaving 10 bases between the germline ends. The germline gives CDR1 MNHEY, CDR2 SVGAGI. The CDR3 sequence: CASSYSIAGSTDTQYF. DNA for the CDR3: TGTGCCAGCAGTTACTCGATTGCAGGGAGCACAGATACGCAGTATTTT.

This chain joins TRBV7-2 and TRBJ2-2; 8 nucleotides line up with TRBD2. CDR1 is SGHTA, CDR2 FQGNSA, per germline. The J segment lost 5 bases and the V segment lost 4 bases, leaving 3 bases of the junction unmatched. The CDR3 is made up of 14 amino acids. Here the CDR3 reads CASSYTSGTGELFF. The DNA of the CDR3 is TGTGCCAGCAGCTACACTAGCGGAACCGGGGAGCTGTTTTTT.

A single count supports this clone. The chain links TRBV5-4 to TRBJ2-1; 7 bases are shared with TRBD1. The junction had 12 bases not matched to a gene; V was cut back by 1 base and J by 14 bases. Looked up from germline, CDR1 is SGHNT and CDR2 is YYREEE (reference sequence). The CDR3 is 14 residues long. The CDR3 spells CASSLFPQQGWEFF. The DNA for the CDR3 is TGTGCCAGCAGCTTGTTCCCCCAACAGGGGTGGGAGTTCTTC.

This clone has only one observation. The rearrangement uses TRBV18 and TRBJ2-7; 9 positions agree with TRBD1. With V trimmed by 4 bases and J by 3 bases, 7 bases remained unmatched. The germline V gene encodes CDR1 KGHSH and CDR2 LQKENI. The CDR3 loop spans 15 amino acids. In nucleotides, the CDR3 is TGTGCCAGCTCACGCCCCGGGACAGGGATCTACGAGCAGTACTTC. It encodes CASSRPGTGIYEQYF.

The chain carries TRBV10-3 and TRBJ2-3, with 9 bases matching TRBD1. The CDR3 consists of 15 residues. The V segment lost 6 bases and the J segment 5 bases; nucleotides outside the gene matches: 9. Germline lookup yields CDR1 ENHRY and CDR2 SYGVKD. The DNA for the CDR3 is TGTGCCATCAGGGGGACAGGGCCCTTTCTAGATACGCAGTATTTT. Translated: CAIRGTGPFLDTQYF.

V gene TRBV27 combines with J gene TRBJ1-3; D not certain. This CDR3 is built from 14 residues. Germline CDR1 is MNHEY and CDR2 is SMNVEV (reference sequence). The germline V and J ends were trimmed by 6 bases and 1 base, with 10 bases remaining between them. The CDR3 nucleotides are TGTGCCAGCAGCCCTAGGAGATCTGGAAACACCATATATTTT. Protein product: CASSPRRSGNTIYF.

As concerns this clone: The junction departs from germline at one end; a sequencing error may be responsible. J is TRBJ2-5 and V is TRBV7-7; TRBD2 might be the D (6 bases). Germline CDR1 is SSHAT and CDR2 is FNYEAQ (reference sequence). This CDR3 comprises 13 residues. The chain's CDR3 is CASSYLGGETQYF. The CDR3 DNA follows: TGTGCTAGCAGCTATCTCGGGGGAGAGACCCAGTACTTC.

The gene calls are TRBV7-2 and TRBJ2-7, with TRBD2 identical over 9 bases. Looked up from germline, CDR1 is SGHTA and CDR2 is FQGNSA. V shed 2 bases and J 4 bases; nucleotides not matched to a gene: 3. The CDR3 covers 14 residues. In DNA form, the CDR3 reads TGTGCCAGCAGCTTATCCAGCGGGAGGTACGAGCAGTACTTC. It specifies CASSLSSGRYEQYF. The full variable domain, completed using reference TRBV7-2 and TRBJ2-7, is GAGVSQSPSNKVTEKGKDVELRCDPISGHTALYWYRQSLGQGLEFLIYFQGNSAPDKSGLPSDRFSAERTGGSVSTLTIQRTQQEDSAVYLCASSLSSGRYEQYFGPGTRLTVT.

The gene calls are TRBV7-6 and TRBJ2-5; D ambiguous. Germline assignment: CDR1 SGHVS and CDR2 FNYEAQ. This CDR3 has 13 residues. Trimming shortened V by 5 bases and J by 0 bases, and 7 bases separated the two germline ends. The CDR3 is CASSPLYQETQYF. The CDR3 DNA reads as TGTGCCAGCAGCCCCTTGTACCAAGAGACCCAGTACTTC.

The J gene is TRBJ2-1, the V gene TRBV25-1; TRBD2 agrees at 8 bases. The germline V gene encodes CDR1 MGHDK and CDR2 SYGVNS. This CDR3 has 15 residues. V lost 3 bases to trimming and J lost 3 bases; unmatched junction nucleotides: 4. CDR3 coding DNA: TGTGCCAGCAGTGACGCAGCGGGAGTCTACAATGAGCAGTTCTTC. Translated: CASSDAAGVYNEQFF.

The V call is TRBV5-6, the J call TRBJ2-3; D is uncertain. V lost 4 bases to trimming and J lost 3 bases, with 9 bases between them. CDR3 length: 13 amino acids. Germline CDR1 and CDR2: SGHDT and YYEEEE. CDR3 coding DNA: TGTGCCAGCAGCCCCCCGGGTACAGATACGCAGTATTTT. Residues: CASSPPGTDTQYF. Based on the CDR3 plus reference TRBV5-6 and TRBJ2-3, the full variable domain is DAGVTQSPTHLIKTRGQQVTLRCSPKSGHDTVSWYQQALGQGPQFIFQYYEEEERQRGNFPDRFSGHQFPNYSSELNVNALLLGDSALYLCASSPPGTDTQYFGPGTRLTVL.

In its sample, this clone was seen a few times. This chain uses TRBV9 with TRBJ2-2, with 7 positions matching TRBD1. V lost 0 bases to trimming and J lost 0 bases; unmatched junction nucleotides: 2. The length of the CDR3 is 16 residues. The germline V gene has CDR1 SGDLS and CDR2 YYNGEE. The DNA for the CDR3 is TGTGCCAGCAGCGTAGGTACAGGGGCGAACACCGGGGAGCTGTTTTTT. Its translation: CASSVGTGANTGELFF.

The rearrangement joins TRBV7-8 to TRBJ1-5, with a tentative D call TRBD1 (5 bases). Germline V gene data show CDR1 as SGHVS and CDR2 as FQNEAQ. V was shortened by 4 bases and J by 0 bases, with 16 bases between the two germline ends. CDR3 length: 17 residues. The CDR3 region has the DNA TGTGCCAGCAGCTCCGAGAGCCAGGGAATTAGCAATCAGCCCCAGCATTTT. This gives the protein CASSSESQGISNQPQHF.

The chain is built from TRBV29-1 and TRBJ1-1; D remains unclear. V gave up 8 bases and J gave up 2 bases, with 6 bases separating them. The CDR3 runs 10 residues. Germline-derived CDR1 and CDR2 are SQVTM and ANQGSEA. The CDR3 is CSYSNTEAFF. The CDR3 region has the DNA TGCAGCTACAGCAACACTGAAGCTTTCTTT.

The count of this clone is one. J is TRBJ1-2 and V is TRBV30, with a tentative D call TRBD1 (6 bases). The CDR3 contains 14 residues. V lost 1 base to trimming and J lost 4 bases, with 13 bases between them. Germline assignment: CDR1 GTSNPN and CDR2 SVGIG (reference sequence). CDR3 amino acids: CAWSGGQLTYGYTF. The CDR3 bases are TGTGCCTGGAGTGGAGGACAGCTTACCTATGGCTACACCTTC.

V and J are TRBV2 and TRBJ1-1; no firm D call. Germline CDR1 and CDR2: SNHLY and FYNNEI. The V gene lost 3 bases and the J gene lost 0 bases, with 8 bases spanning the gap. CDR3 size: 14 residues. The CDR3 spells CASSDLGLNTEAFF. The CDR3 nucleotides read TGTGCCAGCAGTGATTTGGGCCTGAACACTGAAGCTTTCTTT.

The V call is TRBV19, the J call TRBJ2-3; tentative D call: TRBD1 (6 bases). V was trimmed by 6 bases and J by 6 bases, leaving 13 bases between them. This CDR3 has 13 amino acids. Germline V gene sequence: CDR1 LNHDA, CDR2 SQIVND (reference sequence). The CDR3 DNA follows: TGTGCCAGTAGCCCAGGGGCAGGGGATACGCAGTATTTT. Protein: CASSPGAGDTQYF.

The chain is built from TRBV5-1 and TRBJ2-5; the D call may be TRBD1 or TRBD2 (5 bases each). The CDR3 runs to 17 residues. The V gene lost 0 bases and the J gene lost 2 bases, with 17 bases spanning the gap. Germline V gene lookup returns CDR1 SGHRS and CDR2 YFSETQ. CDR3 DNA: TGCGCCAGCAGCTTGGTAAACGGGGCCTTGTATCAAGAGACCCAGTACTTC. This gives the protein CASSLVNGALYQETQYF.

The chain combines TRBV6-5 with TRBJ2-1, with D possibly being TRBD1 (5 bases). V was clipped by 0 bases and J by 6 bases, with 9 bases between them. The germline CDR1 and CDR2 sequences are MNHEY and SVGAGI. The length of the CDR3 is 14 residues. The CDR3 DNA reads TGTGCCAGCAGTTACTCGCCAGGGTCCAATGAGCAGTTCTTC. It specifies CASSYSPGSNEQFF.

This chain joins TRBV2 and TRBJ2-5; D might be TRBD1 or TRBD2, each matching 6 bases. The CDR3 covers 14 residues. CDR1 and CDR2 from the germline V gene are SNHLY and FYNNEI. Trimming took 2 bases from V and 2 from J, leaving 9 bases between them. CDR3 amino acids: CASSERGPQETQYF. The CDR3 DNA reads TGTGCCAGCAGTGAACGGGGGCCTCAAGAGACCCAGTACTTC.

CDR3 nucleotides: TGTGCCAGCAGCTTAGACGTCTCAACGGGCCCGCAGTACTTC. This sequence encodes CASSLDVSTGPQYF. The chain is built from TRBV11-1 and TRBJ2-7; D uncertain. The CDR3 totals 14 residues. Germline V lookup: CDR1 SGHAT, CDR2 FQDESV (reference sequence). With 1 base removed from V and 9 bases from J, the gap between germline ends came to 16 bases.